Listed below are T cell receptor beta chains from one sample, sequenced in a study of blood T cell repertoires in COVID-19. This table comes from immunoSEQ multiplex PCR, and its TCRdb copy is limited to in-frame clones, with some not included. Of about 340,000 clones listed, just over 85% are singletons. The source material was PBMCs or T cells enriched from blood (not recorded which). These receptors were collected from a woman aged 35 to 49 with acute COVID-19. CDR3s include the opening cysteine and the closing phenylalanine or tryptophan. D genes are given only for firm matches. Expanded clones are given a class, and other clones once, few, many or no size at all.

.	once	TRBV5-1	TRBJ2-5	CASSPGGIETQYF	TGCGCCAGCAGCCCGGGGGGCATAGAGACCCAGTACTTC
.	.	TRBV28	TRBJ1-1	CASSLSKRGEAFF	TGTGCCAGCAGTTTAAGTAAGAGGGGGGAAGCTTTCTTT
.	.	TRBV4-1	TRBJ2-1	CASSQESQDSYNEQFF	TGCGCCAGCAGCCAAGAATCACAGGACTCCTACAATGAGCAGTTCTTC
.	.	TRBV3-1/TRBV3-2	TRBJ2-2	CASSYRDRINTGELFF	TGTGCCAGCAGCTATCGCGACAGGATCAACACCGGGGAGCTGTTTTTT
TRBD2	.	TRBV7-2	TRBJ2-1	CASRGLAGSNEQFF	TGTGCCAGCCGCGGACTAGCGGGATCCAATGAGCAGTTCTTC
.	.	TRBV5-8	TRBJ1-3	CASSRTFGGFDSGNTIYF	TGTGCCAGCAGCAGGACCTTCGGGGGGTTCGACTCTGGAAACACCATATATTTT
TRBD1	.	TRBV12-5	TRBJ1-2	CASGFPSGGNYGYTF	TGTGCTAGTGGTTTCCCCTCAGGGGGCAACTATGGCTACACCTTC
.	few	TRBV14	TRBJ2-2	CASSLSTGNTGELFF	TGTGCCAGCTCCCTTTCGACGGGGAACACCGGGGAGCTGTTTTTT
.	once	TRBV3-1/TRBV3-2	TRBJ1-2	CASSQVPGANYGYTF	TGTGCCAGCAGCCAAGTACCAGGGGCAAACTATGGCTACACCTTC
.	.	TRBV7-6	TRBJ2-7	CASSAGEVGEQYF	TGTGCCAGCAGCGCTGGGGAGGTCGGCGAGCAGTACTTC
.	.	TRBV5-4	TRBJ2-1	CASSLGGTSYNEQFF	TGTGCCAGCAGCTTGGGCGGGACCTCCTACAATGAGCAGTTCTTC
TRBD2	.	TRBV5-1	TRBJ2-1	CASSSRTSGSISEQFF	TGCGCCAGCAGCTCGCGGACTAGCGGGAGTATAAGTGAGCAGTTCTTC
TRBD1	few	TRBV7-9	TRBJ1-6	CASSPQGATYNSPLHF	TGTGCCAGCAGCCCACAGGGGGCAACCTATAATTCACCCCTCCACTTT
.	.	TRBV2	TRBJ1-4	CASAAGVTNEKLFF	TGTGCCAGCGCCGCAGGGGTAACTAATGAAAAACTGTTTTTT
.	once	TRBV5-1	TRBJ2-3	CASSWQGDTQYF	TGCGCCAGCTCCTGGCAGGGGGATACGCAGTATTTT
TRBD2	once	TRBV18	TRBJ2-3	CASSPVSGVLLSADTQYF	TGTGCCAGCTCACCAGTAAGCGGGGTACTCCTTAGCGCAGATACGCAGTATTTT
.	.	TRBV11-1	TRBJ1-2	CATSPPQDGYTF	TGTGCCACCTCACCCCCGCAGGATGGCTACACCTTC
.	.	TRBV28	TRBJ2-7	CASSFTAAISRQRYEQYF	TGTGCCAGCAGTTTTACAGCGGCCATCTCAAGGCAGCGCTACGAGCAGTACTTC
.	many	TRBV12-1	TRBJ1-5	CASRRGHQPQHF	TGTGCCAGCAGAAGGGGGCACCAGCCCCAGCATTTT
TRBD1	.	TRBV19	TRBJ1-1	CASSIGQGIGTEAFF	TGTGCCAGTAGTATTGGACAGGGCATTGGCACTGAAGCTTTCTTT
.	.	TRBV27	TRBJ1-5	CASSPIDRSNQPQHF	TGTGCCAGCAGTCCCATCGACAGAAGCAATCAGCCCCAGCATTTT
.	once	TRBV3-1/TRBV3-2	TRBJ1-2	CASSPTQGNYGYTF	TGTGCCAGCAGTCCTACACAGGGTAACTATGGCTACACCTTC